Below, 5 T cell receptor beta chains from the same sample are listed, as sequenced in a study of cytomegalovirus exposure and HLA in healthy donors. Data came from immunoSEQ multiplex PCR; TCRdb stores just in-frame clones and leaves some out. The sample lists about 160,000 clones, less than 90% occurring once. The sample comprised PBMCs. Source of these receptors: a woman aged 18-30 years in good health and CMV-seronegative.

V and J are TRBV5-1 and TRBJ2-7, with 9 nucleotides matching TRBD1. Germline trimming cut 7 bases from V and 2 bases from J; bases unmatched to any gene: 13. Germline values: CDR1 SGHRS, CDR2 YFSETQ. The CDR3 loop spans 16 amino acids. The CDR3: CASEIAPGTGTYEQYF. The CDR3 DNA is TGCGCCAGCGAAATAGCACCCGGGACAGGGACCTACGAGCAGTACTTC.

This chain connects TRBV18 to TRBJ1-4; 9 bases match TRBD1. J lost 2 bases, V lost 3 bases, and 1 base had no gene match. Germline CDR1 reads KGHSH; CDR2 reads LQKENI. The CDR3 contains 15 residues. The CDR3 loop reads CASSPGTGTNEKLFF. The CDR3 DNA sequence: TGTGCCAGCTCACCCGGGACAGGGACTAATGAAAAACTGTTTTTT.

The CDR3 bases are TGTGCCAGCACACCCCGGGAAGGGCGCACAGATACGCAGTATTTT. This sequence encodes CASTPREGRTDTQYF. The chain links TRBV2 to TRBJ2-3; tentative D call: TRBD2 (5 bases). The CDR3 is 15 amino acids. The V end was cut by 7 bases, the J end by 1 base, with 15 bases between. Per germline, CDR1 SNHLY and CDR2 FYNNEI. Combining the CDR3 with reference TRBV2 and TRBJ2-3 gives the whole variable domain EPEVTQTPSHQVTQMGQEVILRCVPISNHLYFYWYRQILGQKVEFLVSFYNNEISEKSEIFDDQFSVERPDGSNFTLKIRSTKLEDSAMYFCASTPREGRTDTQYFGPGTRLTVL.

This clone was seen once. The chain carries TRBV27 and TRBJ2-3; TRBD2 matches 8 bases. With 3 bases clipped from V and 2 bases from J, the junction kept 10 bases outside the gene matches. The CDR3 has 17 residues. Germline V gene sequence: CDR1 MNHEY, CDR2 SMNVEV (reference sequence). CDR3 in DNA: TGTGCCAGCAGTTTCATTATTACTAGCGGTAACACAGATACGCAGTATTTT. Protein product: CASSFIITSGNTDTQYF.

The chain couples TRBV6-4 to TRBJ2-1; TRBD1 agrees at 10 bases. This CDR3 comprises 15 residues. CDR1 MRHNA and CDR2 SNTAGT come from the germline V gene. Trimming removed 3 bases from V and 8 bases from J; junction bases left unmatched: 7. This chain's CDR3 is CASSETGGGVDEQFF. CDR3 nucleotide sequence: TGTGCCAGCAGTGAGACAGGGGGCGGAGTGGATGAGCAGTTCTTC.